The clone carrying this TCR beta chain has just one count. Only in-frame clones appear in the TCRdb table, and some are missing; sequencing was by immunoSEQ multiplex PCR. The sample holds approximately 150,000 clones, about 91% seen once. This specimen belongs to a study of control samples from healthy donors and cancer patients. This CDR3 is built from 13 residues. The V gene's germline CDR1 is MNHEY and CDR2 SMNVEV (reference sequence). The germline V and J ends were trimmed by 5 bases and 10 bases, with 16 bases remaining between them. This chain joins TRBV27 and TRBJ2-3; D is possibly TRBD2 (5 bases). Source material: blood. The TCR sequence derives from a man aged 18 to 29 in good health. CDR3 nucleotides: TGTGCCAGCAGTGCTCCCGCCGAGAGGGCGCAGTATTTT. Encoded protein: CASSAPAERAQYF.